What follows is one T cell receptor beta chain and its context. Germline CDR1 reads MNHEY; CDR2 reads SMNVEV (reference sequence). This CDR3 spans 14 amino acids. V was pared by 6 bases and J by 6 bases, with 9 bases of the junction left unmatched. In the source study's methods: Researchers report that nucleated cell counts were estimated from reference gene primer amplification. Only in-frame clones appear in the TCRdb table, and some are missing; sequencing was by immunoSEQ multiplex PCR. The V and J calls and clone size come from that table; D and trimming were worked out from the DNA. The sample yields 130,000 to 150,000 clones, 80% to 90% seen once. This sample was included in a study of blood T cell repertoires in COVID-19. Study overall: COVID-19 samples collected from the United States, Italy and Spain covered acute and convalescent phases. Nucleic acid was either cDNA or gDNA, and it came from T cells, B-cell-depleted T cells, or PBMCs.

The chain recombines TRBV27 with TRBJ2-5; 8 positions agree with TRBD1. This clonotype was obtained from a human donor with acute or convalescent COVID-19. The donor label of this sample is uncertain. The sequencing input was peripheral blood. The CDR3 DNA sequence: TGTGCCAGCAGCTGGGACAGGCGATTGAAGACCCAGTACTTC. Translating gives CASSWDRRLKTQYF.